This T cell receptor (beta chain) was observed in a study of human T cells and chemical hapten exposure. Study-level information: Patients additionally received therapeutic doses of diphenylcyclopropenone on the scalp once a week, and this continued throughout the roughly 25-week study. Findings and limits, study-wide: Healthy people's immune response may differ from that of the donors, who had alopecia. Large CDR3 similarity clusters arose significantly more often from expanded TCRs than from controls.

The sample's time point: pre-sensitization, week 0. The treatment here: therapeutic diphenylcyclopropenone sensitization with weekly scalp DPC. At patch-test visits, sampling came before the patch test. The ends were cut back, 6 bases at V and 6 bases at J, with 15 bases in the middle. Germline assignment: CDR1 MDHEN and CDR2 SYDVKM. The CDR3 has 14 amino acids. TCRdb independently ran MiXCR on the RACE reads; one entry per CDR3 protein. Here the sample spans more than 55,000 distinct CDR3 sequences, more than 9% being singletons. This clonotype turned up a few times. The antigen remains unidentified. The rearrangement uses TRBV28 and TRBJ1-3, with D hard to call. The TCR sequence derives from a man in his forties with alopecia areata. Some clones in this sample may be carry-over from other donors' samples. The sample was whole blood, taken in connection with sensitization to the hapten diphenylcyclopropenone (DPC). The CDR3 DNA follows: TGTGCCAGCAGCTTAGACACAACTAAAAACACCATATATTTT. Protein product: CASSLDTTKNTIYF.